This entry features one T cell receptor beta chain sequence. Its antigen is currently not known. The instrument given in TCRdb is NextSeq 550. The Human TCR Profiling Kit (MiLaboratory) was used to prepare UMI-labeled 5' RACE TRB cDNA libraries. cDNA synthesis used the entire amount of extracted RNA, and PCR amplification then used the entire amount of cDNA produced. Libraries were prepared in parallel with an identical number of PCR cycles. Regarding the original processing steps: With a minimum of two reads required per UMI, MIGEC and MiXCR pulled out about 57,000 +/- 9,900 unique UMI-labeled TRB cDNA molecules from each library. An average of approximately 40,000 +/- 10,000 functional in-frame TRB CDR3 nucleotide clonotypes without stop codons was found per library. After downsampling to 5000 UMI-labeled TRB molecules per sample, diversity metrics, including normalized Shannon-Wiener and Chao1, were computed in VDJtools. VDJtools computed clonotype-size-weighted physicochemical properties of the central five CDR3 residues: interaction energy, strength, volume and Kidera factor 4. The reads went through TCRdb reprocessing, and each CDR3 protein sequence gets one entry with no DNA. What appears here as the V and J calls and clone size reflects TCRdb's work, not the paper's. The table for this sample shows 150,000 to 160,000 distinct CDR3 sequences. The ten largest make up 0.45% to 0.6% of the sample.

The data stem from a study of CXCR3-negative and CXCR3-positive naive CD8 T cells (dated by TCRdb to about 2019). Looking at the study overall: In total, about 135 million TRB reads were obtained, or roughly 1.5 +/- 0.3 million reads per library. The TRBV-TRBJ cluster analysis covered naive subsets from 5 or 6 donors and memory cells from 3 donors. Diversity and physicochemical repertoire analyses covered around 10 donors pooled from two independent experiments.

The germline V gene (reference sequence) sets CDR1 to MNHNY and CDR2 to SVGAGI. Inclusive of the bounding cysteine and phenylalanine, the CDR3 is 14 residues long. The nucleotide record is missing. Each CD8+ T cell subset was flow-sorted in triplicate, with over 250,000 cells per subset placed directly into RLT lysis buffer. To exclude memory contaminants, naive CD8+ T cells were stringently defined as CD45RO-CCR7+CD27+CD95-. Standard density gradient centrifugation was used to isolate peripheral blood mononuclear cells from buffy coats. Naive CXCR3-negative and CXCR3-positive CD8+ T cells were flow-sorted using a FACSAria III. Total RNA was extracted from sorted cells with an RNeasy Mini Kit. Study-wide findings and limitations: Because surface CD5, which is linked to self-reactivity in mice, was comparable between the naive subsets, TCR interaction strength was also inferred from TRB CDR3 physicochemical properties. TRBV-TRBJ usage was similar between naive CXCR3-negative and CXCR3-positive cells from the same donor, while memory cells showed distinct patterns. Repertoire diversity was comparably high in both naive subsets but much lower in memory CD8+ T cells. TRB CDR3s from CXCR3-positive naive cells showed higher hydrophobicity (lower Kidera factor 4), lower energy, and higher strength and volume indices than CXCR3-negative naive cells. CXCR3 expression partially decreased after cryopreservation, so most assays used freshly isolated PBMCs.

Sequenced input: naive CXCR3+ CD8+ T cells from blood. Sample cell subset or site, as interpreted from the label and publication: CD45RO-CCR7+CD27+CD95- naive CD8+ T cells expressing CXCR3 (TNR3+). The rearrangement joined TRBV6-6 to TRBJ2-7; no DNA is available, so the TRBD2 call from TCRdb remains unchecked. The TCR originated in a human donor in good health. Some clones in this sample may be carry-over from other donors' samples. The CDR3 corresponds to CASILGGGSYEQYF.